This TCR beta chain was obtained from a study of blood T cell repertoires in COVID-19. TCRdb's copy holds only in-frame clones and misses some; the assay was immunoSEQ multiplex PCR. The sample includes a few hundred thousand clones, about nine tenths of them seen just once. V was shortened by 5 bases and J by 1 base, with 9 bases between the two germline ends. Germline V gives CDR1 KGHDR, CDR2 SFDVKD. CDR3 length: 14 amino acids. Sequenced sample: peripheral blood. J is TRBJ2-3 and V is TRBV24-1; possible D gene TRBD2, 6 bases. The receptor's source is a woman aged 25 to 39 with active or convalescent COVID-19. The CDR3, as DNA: TGTGCCACCAGTGTTGGAGGGGGCACAGATACGCAGTATTTT. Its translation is CATSVGGGTDTQYF.